The entry below describes one T cell receptor (beta chain). The germline V gene has CDR1 MNHEY and CDR2 SVGAGI. V shed 0 bases and J shed 0 bases, with 9 bases lying between them. The CDR3 is 16 residues long. The data are from a study of blood T cell repertoires in COVID-19. Study-level information: PBMCs, B-cell-depleted T cells, or T cells were the source of the cDNA or gDNA that made up the material.

TCRdb keeps only in-frame clones here, not all; method: immunoSEQ multiplex PCR. The table lists 200,000 to 250,000 clones, about 87% of them singletons, with around 2.6% in the top ten. Symptom resolution, clearance, or two negative PCRs marked donors in Cohort 3 as recovered. The V call is TRBV6-5, the J call TRBJ2-1, with D possibly TRBD1 on 5 matching bases. The sequence derives from a woman aged 30 to 39 who had recovered from COVID-19. The sequencing input was PBMCs or T cells enriched from blood (not recorded which). The CDR3 here is CASSYSPGNSYNEQFF. The CDR3 region has the DNA TGTGCCAGCAGTTACTCTCCAGGGAACTCCTACAATGAGCAGTTCTTC.